Listed below are T cell receptor beta chains from one sample, sequenced in a study of tissue T cells after allogeneic stem cell transplantation. Assay: immunoSEQ multiplex PCR; the TCRdb copy retains only in-frame clones and omits some. The table includes about 6,300 clones, just under 70% detected once. The sample in question was tissue from the stomach, obtained at autopsy. The receptors were gathered from a woman aged 18-49 years with breast cancer. Both conserved end residues are part of each CDR3. D genes are given only for firm matches. The size field is filled for only some rows; it gives once, few, many or a size class.

NA,TRBJ2-2,TRBV7-2,NA,CASSLAFGAGELFF,NA
NA,TRBJ1-3,TRBV29-1,NA,CSVEDRGDGNTIYF,TGCAGCGTTGAAGATCGGGGGGACGGAAACACCATATATTTT
medium-sized,TRBJ2-3,TRBV7-3,TRBD1,CASSLTGGKDTQYF,TGTGCCAGCAGCTTGACAGGGGGCAAAGATACGCAGTATTTT
NA,TRBJ2-7,TRBV6-6,TRBD1,CASRPGQTSYEQYF,TGTGCCAGCAGACCGGGACAGACCTCCTACGAGCAGTACTTC
NA,TRBJ2-7,TRBV7-9,NA,CASSLVISHEQYF,TGTGCCAGCAGCCTAGTCATCAGCCACGAGCAGTACTTC
once,TRBJ2-1,TRBV11-1,TRBD2,CASSWPGLGIDEQFF,TGTGCCAGCAGTTGGCCGGGACTAGGGATCGATGAGCAGTTCTTC
NA,TRBJ2-5,TRBV28,NA,CASSYQQETQYF,TGTGCCAGCAGTTATCAGCAAGAGACCCAGTACTTC
NA,TRBJ2-7,TRBV9,TRBD1,CASSAELGQGSAYEQYF,TGTGCCAGCAGCGCCGAATTAGGACAGGGATCTGCCTACGAGCAGTACTTC
NA,TRBJ2-5,TRBV6-6,TRBD2,CASSLSGGWETQYF,TGTGCCAGCAGTTTGAGCGGGGGGTGGGAGACCCAGTACTTC
NA,TRBJ2-1,TRBV7-2,TRBD2,CASSSGLAEVNEQFF,TGTGCCAGCAGCTCAGGACTAGCGGAAGTTAATGAGCAGTTCTTC
NA,TRBJ1-1,TRBV6-6,TRBD1,CASSSSTGRNTEAFF,TGTGCCAGCAGTTCATCGACAGGGAGGAACACTGAAGCTTTCTTT
NA,TRBJ2-2,TRBV4-1,NA,CASSLRGPGPSGELFF,TGCGCCAGCAGCCTACGGGGGCCAGGGCCGAGCGGGGAGCTGTTTTTT
NA,TRBJ1-3,TRBV30,NA,CAWSTGFLSGNTIYF,TGTGCCTGGTCGACAGGTTTCCTTTCTGGAAACACCATATATTTT
NA,TRBJ2-6,TRBV4-3,NA,CASSPFLWGVLTF,TGCGCCAGCAGCCCTTTCCTCTGGGGGGTCCTGACTTTC
few,TRBJ2-1,TRBV7-2,NA,CASSDQGGDDQFF,TGTGCCAGCTCGGATCAGGGGGGGGACGATCAGTTCTTC
NA,TRBJ2-4,TRBV30,NA,CACEVPELAKNIQYF,TGTGCCTGCGAAGTTCCGGAACTAGCCAAAAACATTCAGTACTTC
NA,TRBJ2-1,TRBV19,TRBD2,CASSIGGGGADEQFF,TGTGCCAGTAGTATAGGTGGCGGGGGGGCGGATGAGCAGTTCTTC
large,TRBJ1-4,TRBV24-1,TRBD1,CATSDRTYRGNEKLFF,TGTGCCACCAGTGACCGTACCTACAGGGGAAATGAAAAACTGTTTTTT
NA,TRBJ1-6,TRBV4-2,TRBD1,CASSQGDRDSPLHF,TGTGCCAGCAGCCAGGGGGACAGAGATTCACCCCTCCACTTT
NA,TRBJ1-1,TRBV10-3,NA,CAISHARGKAFF,TGTGCCATCAGTCACGCCAGAGGAAAGGCTTTCTTT
once,TRBJ1-1,TRBV27,NA,CASSFAGGEGTEAFF,TGTGCCAGCAGCTTCGCCGGGGGTGAGGGCACTGAAGCTTTCTTT
NA,TRBJ1-2,TRBV29-1,TRBD1,CSVNRDRGNYGYTF,TGCAGCGTCAACCGGGACAGGGGGAACTATGGCTACACCTTC
NA,TRBJ1-2,TRBV19,NA,CASSTYAPGYGYTF,TGTGCCAGTAGTACCTATGCCCCAGGGTATGGCTACACCTTC
NA,TRBJ2-1,TRBV7-2,NA,CASSLSGLVHNEQFF,TGTGCCAGCAGCTTAAGCGGGCTAGTTCACAATGAGCAGTTCTTC
medium-sized,TRBJ2-7,TRBV7-2,NA,CASSDNREYYEQYF,TGTGCCAGCAGCGATAATAGAGAATACTACGAGCAGTACTTC
NA,TRBJ2-3,TRBV12-3/TRBV12-4,NA,CASSLYQGDTQYF,TGTGCCAGCAGTTTATACCAGGGGGATACGCAGTATTTT
NA,TRBJ2-1,TRBV30,NA,CAWKWGIEQFF,TGTGCCTGGAAATGGGGAATTGAGCAGTTCTTC
NA,TRBJ2-7,TRBV6-5,TRBD2,CASSRTSGPTYEQYF,TGTGCCAGCAGCCGGACTAGCGGACCCACCTACGAGCAGTACTTC
NA,TRBJ2-2,TRBV11-3,NA,CASSPNTGELFF,TGTGCCAGCAGCCCTAACACCGGGGAGCTGTTTTTT
NA,TRBJ2-7,TRBV30,TRBD1,CAWLDRGRSYEQYF,TGTGCCTGGTTAGACAGGGGGCGCTCCTACGAGCAGTACTTC
NA,TRBJ1-2,TRBV4-2,NA,CASSQEWRFVGGYTF,TGTGCCAGCAGCCAAGAATGGAGGTTCGTTGGCGGCTACACCTTC
NA,TRBJ2-3,TRBV7-9,TRBD2,CASSLEVPAGRDTDTQYF,TGTGCCAGCAGCTTAGAGGTTCCGGCAGGGAGGGACACAGATACGCAGTATTTT
once,TRBJ2-1,TRBV4-2,NA,CASSQDWMDGASYNEQFF,TGTGCCAGCAGCCAAGATTGGATGGACGGAGCTTCCTACAATGAGCAGTTCTTC
once,TRBJ1-4,TRBV7-9,NA,CAGRSPLTNEKLFF,TGTGCCGGCAGGTCCCCGTTGACAAATGAAAAACTGTTTTTT